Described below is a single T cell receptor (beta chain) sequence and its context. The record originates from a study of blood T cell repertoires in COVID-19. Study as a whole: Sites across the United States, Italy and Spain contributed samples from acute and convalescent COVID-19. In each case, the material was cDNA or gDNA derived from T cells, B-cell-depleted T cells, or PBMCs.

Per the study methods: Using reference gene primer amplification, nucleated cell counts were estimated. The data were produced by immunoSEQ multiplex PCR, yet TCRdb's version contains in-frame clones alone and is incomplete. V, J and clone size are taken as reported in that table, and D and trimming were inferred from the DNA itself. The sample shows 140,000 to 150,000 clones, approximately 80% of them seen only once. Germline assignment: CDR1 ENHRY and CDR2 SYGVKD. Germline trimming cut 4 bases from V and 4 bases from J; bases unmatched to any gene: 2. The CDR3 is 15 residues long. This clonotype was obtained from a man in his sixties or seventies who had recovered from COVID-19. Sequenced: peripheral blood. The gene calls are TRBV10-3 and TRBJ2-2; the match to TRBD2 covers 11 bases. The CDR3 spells CAISAGTSGTGELFF. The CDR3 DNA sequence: TGTGCCATCAGTGCCGGGACTAGCGGCACCGGGGAGCTGTTTTTT.